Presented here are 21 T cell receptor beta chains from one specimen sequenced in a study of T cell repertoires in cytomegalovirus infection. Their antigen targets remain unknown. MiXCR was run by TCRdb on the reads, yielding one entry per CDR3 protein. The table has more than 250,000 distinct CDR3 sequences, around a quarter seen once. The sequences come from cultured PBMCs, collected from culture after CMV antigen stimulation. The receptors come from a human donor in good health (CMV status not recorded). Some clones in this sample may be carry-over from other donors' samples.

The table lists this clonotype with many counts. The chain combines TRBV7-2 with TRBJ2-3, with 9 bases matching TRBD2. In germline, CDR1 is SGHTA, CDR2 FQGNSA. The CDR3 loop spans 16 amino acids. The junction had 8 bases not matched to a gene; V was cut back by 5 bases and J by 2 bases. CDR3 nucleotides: TGTGCCAGCAGCCTATGGACTAGCGACACCACAGATACGCAGTATTTT. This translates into CASSLWTSDTTDTQYF.

CDR3 region: CASSVSGWGTDTQYF. The CDR3 DNA reads as TGTGCCAGCAGCGTTTCTGGCTGGGGCACAGATACGCAGTATTTT. The V call is TRBV9, the J call TRBJ2-3; no clear D. Trimming stripped 2 bases from V and 1 base from J, with 11 bases between. CDR3 length: 15 amino acids. Germline CDR1 and CDR2: SGDLS and YYNGEE. The full variable domain, its missing parts supplied by reference TRBV9 and TRBJ2-3, is DSGVTQTPKHLITATGQRVTLRCSPRSGDLSVYWYQQSLDQGLQFLIQYYNGEERAKGNILERFSAQQFPDLHSELNLSSLELGDSALYFCASSVSGWGTDTQYFGPGTRLTVL.

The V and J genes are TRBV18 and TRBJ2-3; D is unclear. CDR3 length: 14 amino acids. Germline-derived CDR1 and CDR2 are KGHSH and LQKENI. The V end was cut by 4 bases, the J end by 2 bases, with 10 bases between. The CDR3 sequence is CASSQDGFTDTQYF. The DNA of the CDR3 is TGTGCCAGCTCACAGGACGGCTTCACAGATACGCAGTATTTT.

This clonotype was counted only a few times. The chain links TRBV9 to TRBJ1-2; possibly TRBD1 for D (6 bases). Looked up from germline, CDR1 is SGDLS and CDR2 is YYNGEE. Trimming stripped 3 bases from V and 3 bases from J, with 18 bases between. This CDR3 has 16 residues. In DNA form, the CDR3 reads TGTGCCAGCAGCGCCCGGGAGGAGGGGGGACACTATGGCTACACCTTC. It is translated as CASSAREEGGHYGYTF. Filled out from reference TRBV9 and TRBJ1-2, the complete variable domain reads DSGVTQTPKHLITATGQRVTLRCSPRSGDLSVYWYQQSLDQGLQFLIQYYNGEERAKGNILERFSAQQFPDLHSELNLSSLELGDSALYFCASSAREEGGHYGYTFGSGTRLTVV.

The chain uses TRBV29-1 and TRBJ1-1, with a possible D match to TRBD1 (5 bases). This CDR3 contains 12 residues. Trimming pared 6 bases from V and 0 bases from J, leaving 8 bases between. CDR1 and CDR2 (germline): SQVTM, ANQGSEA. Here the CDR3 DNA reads TGCAGCGTCGGACATATGAACACTGAAGCTTTCTTT. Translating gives CSVGHMNTEAFF.

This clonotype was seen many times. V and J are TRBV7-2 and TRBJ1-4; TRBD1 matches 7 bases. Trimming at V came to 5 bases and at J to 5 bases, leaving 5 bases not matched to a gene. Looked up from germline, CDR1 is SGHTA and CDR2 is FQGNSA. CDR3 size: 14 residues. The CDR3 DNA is TGTGCCAGCAGCAGGGACAGCCAGAATGAAAAACTGTTTTTT. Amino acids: CASSRDSQNEKLFF.

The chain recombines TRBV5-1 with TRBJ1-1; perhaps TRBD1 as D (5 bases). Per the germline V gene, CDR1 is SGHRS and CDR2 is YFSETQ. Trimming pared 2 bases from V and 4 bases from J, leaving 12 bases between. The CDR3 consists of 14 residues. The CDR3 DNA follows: TGCGCCAGCAGCTTCTCGGGGGTGAGCACTGAAGCTTTCTTT. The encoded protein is CASSFSGVSTEAFF. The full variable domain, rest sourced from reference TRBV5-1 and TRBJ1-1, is KAGVTQTPRYLIKTRGQQVTLSCSPISGHRSVSWYQQTPGQGLQFLFEYFSETQRNKGNFPGRFSGRQFSNSRSEMNVSTLELGDSALYLCASSFSGVSTEAFFGQGTRLTVV.

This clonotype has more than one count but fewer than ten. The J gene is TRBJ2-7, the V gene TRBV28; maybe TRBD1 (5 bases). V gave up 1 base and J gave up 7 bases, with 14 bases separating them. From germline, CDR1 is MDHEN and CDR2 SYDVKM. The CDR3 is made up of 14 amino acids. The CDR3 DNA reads TGTGCCAGCAGTTTATCTCAGGGCACCGGGGAGCAGTACTTC. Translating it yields CASSLSQGTGEQYF.

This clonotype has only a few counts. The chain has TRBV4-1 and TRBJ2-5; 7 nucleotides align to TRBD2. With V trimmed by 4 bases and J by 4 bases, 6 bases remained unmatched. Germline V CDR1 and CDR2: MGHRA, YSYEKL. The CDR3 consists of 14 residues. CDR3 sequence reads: CASSRGGSRETQYF. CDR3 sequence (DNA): TGCGCCAGCAGCCGAGGCGGGAGTCGAGAGACCCAGTACTTC.

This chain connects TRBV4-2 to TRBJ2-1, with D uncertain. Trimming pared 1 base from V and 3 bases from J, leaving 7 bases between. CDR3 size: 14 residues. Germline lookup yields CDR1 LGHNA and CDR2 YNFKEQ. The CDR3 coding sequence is TGTGCCAGCAGCCAAGGGGGTGACTACAATGAGCAGTTCTTC. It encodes CASSQGGDYNEQFF.

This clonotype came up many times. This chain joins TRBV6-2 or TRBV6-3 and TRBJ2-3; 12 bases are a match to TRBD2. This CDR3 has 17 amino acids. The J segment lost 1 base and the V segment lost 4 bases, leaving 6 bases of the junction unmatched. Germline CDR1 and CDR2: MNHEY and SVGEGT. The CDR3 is CASSSRTSGIGTDTQYF. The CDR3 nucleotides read TGTGCCAGCAGTTCAAGGACTAGCGGGATTGGCACAGATACGCAGTATTTT.

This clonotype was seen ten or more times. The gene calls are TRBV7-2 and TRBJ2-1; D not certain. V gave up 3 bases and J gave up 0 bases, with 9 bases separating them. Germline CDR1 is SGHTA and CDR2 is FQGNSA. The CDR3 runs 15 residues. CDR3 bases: TGTGCCAGCAGCTTCAACACCTACTCCTACAATGAGCAGTTCTTC. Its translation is CASSFNTYSYNEQFF.

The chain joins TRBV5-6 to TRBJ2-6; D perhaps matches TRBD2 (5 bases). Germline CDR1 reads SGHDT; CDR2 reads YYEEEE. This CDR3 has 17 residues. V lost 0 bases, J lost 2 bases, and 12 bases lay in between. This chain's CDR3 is CASSLVIFGAGANVLTF. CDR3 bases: TGTGCCAGCAGCTTGGTCATCTTCGGGGCTGGGGCCAACGTCCTGACTTTC. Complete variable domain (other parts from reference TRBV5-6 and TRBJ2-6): DAGVTQSPTHLIKTRGQQVTLRCSPKSGHDTVSWYQQALGQGPQFIFQYYEEEERQRGNFPDRFSGHQFPNYSSELNVNALLLGDSALYLCASSLVIFGAGANVLTFGAGSRLTVL.

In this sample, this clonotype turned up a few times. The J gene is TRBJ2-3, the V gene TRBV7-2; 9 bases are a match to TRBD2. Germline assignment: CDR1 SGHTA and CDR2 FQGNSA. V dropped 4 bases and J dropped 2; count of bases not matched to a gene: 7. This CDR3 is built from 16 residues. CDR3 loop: CASSSRLAVITDTQYF. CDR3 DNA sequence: TGTGCCAGCAGCTCCAGACTAGCGGTTATCACAGATACGCAGTATTTT.

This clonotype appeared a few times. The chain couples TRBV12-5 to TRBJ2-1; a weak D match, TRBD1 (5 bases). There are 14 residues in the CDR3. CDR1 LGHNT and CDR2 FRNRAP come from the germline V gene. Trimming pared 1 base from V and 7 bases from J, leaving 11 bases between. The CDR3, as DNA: TGTGCTAGTGGTTTGGAAGGCCACAGGAATGAGCAGTTCTTC. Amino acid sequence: CASGLEGHRNEQFF.

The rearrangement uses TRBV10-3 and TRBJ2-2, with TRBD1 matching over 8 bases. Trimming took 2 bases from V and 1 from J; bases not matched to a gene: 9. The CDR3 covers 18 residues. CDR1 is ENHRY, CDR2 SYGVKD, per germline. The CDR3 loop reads CAISEPRPGTGNTGELFF. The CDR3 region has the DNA TGTGCCATCAGTGAGCCGCGTCCCGGGACAGGGAACACCGGGGAGCTGTTTTTT.

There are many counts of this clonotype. The CDR3 reads CASSLAGAERETQYF. CDR3 nucleotide sequence: TGTGCCAGCAGCTTAGCGGGGGCGGAACGGGAGACCCAGTACTTC. This rearrangement joins TRBV7-2 to TRBJ2-5, with D perhaps matching TRBD1 (6 bases). Trimming removed 0 bases from V and 5 bases from J, with 13 bases in between. The CDR3 covers 15 residues. CDR1 and CDR2 (germline): SGHTA, FQGNSA.

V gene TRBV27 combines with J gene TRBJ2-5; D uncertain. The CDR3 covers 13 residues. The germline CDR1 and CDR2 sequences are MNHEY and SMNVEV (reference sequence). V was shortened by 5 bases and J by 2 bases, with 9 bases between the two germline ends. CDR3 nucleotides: TGTGCCAGCAGTGCCATACAGCAAGAGACCCAGTACTTC. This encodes CASSAIQQETQYF.

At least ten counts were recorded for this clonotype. The CDR3 sequence is CASSYGTGDGYTF. CDR3 sequence (DNA): TGTGCCAGCAGCTATGGGACAGGGGATGGCTACACCTTC. The chain joins TRBV7-9 to TRBJ1-2; 10 bases align to TRBD1. Per the germline V gene, CDR1 is SEHNR and CDR2 is FQNEAQ (reference sequence). The CDR3 has 13 amino acids. Trimming at V came to 4 bases and at J to 6 bases, leaving 2 bases not matched to a gene.

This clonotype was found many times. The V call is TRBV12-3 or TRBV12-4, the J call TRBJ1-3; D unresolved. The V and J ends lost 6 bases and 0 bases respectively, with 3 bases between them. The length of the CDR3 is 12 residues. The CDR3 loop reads CASSHSGNTIYF. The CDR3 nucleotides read TGTGCCAGCAGCCACTCTGGAAACACCATATATTTT.

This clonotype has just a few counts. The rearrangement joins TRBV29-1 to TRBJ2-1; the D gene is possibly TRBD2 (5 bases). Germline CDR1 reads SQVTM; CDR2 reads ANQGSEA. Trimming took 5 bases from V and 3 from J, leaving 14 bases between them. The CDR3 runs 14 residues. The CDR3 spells CSVKERSNYNEQFF. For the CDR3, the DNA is TGCAGCGTTAAGGAGCGGAGCAACTACAATGAGCAGTTCTTC.